These 4 T cell receptor beta chains share one sample of origin, sequenced in a study of blood T cells in healthy people across ages. A sample-barcoded 5' primer and a J-beta primer mix were used in a second PCR of roughly 6 to 11 cycles. TCRdb redid the calling of the 5' RACE reads with MiXCR, one entry per CDR3 protein. The profile shows roughly 1.5 million distinct CDR3 sequences, approximately 43% of them singletons. The sample taken for sequencing was blood. These receptors came from a woman aged 18-29 years in good health.

This chain uses TRBV5-1 with TRBJ1-1; 7 bases are shared with TRBD1. J was trimmed by 2 bases and V by 4 bases; bases with no gene match: 8. In germline, CDR1 is SGHRS, CDR2 YFSETQ. The CDR3 runs to 15 residues. DNA for the CDR3: TGCGCCAGCAGCGTGACGGGACAGAGTAACACTGAAGCTTTCTTT. Translation: CASSVTGQSNTEAFF.

V is TRBV12-5 and J is TRBJ2-1; 9 bases match TRBD1. Germline trimming cut 4 bases from V and 5 bases from J; bases unmatched to any gene: 6. The CDR3 loop spans 15 amino acids. CDR1 and CDR2 from the germline V gene are LGHNT and FRNRAP. CDR3 sequence reads: CASGSDRGFHNEQFF. In nucleotides, the CDR3 is TGTGCTAGTGGTTCGGACAGGGGATTTCACAATGAGCAGTTCTTC. Drawing the rest from reference TRBV12-5 and TRBJ2-1, the complete variable domain is DARVTQTPRHKVTEMGQEVTMRCQPILGHNTVFWYRQTMMQGLELLAYFRNRAPLDDSGMPKDRFSAEMPDATLATLKIQPSEPRDSAVYFCASGSDRGFHNEQFFGPGTRLTVL.

Concerning this clonotype itself: Mismatch with germline at one junction end may stem from a read error. The gene calls are TRBV7-2 and TRBJ2-3; 8 positions match TRBD1. Germline-derived CDR1 and CDR2 are SGHTA and FQGNSA. The CDR3 runs 16 residues. This CDR3 is CASSLNGQGSTDTQYF. The CDR3 nucleotides read TGTGCCAGCAGCTTAAATGGACAGGGAAGCACGGATACGCAGTATTTT.

V gene TRBV20-1 combines with J gene TRBJ2-3; 8 bases line up with TRBD2. The CDR3 runs 15 residues. CDR1 DFQATT and CDR2 SNEGSKA come from the germline V gene (reference sequence). Trimming cost V 0 bases and J 6 bases; bases outside gene matches: 8. The CDR3 reads CSARDVGLATDTQYF. The CDR3 DNA reads TGCAGTGCTAGAGATGTAGGACTAGCAACCGATACGCAGTATTTT.